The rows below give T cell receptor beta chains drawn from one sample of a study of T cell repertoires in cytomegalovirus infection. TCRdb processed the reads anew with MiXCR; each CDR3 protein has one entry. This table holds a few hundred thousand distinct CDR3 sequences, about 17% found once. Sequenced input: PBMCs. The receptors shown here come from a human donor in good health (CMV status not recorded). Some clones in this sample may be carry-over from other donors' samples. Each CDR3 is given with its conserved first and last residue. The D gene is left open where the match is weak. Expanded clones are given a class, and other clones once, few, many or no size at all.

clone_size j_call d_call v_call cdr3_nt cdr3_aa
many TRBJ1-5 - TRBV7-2 TGTGCCAGCAGCTCTAGACAAGGCAATCAGCCCCAGCATTTT CASSSRQGNQPQHF
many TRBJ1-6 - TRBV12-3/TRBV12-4 TGTGCCAGCAGTCGAGGTAGTCGAATTTCACCCCTCCACTTT CASSRGSRISPLHF
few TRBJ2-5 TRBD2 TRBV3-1 TGTGCCAGCAGCCGTCTTACTAGCGGCCAAGAGACCCAGTACTTC CASSRLTSGQETQYF
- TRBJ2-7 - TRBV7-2 TGTGCCAGCAGCTTAGGCGCGGTGCCCTCCTACGAGCAGTACTTC CASSLGAVPSYEQYF
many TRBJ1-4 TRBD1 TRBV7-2 TGTGCCAGCAGCTTAGGAGGACAGGGATCTCAACTGTTTTTT CASSLGGQGSQLFF
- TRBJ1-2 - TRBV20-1 TGCAGTGCTAGGCCGATCAACTATGGCTACACCTTC CSARPINYGYTF
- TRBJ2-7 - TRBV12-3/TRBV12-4 TGTGCCAGCAGCCAGGACAGATCGATTTCCTACGAGCAGTACTTC CASSQDRSISYEQYF
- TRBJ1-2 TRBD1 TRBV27 TGTGCCAGCAGTTTACGAACGAACCAACAGGGGGGGGCGTATGGCTACACCTTC CASSLRTNQQGGAYGYTF
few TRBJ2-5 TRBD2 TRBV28 TGTGCCAGCAGTTTATATCATATAGGGTTAGCGGGGGCCTTCTACTTC CASSLYHIGLAGAFYF
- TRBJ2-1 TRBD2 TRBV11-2 TGTGCCAGCAGCGATACCGGGACTAGCGGGGTAAATGAGCAGTTCTTC CASSDTGTSGVNEQFF
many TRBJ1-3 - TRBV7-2 TGTGCCAGCAGCTTAGGGTTCACCTTAAACTCTGGAAACACCATATATTTT CASSLGFTLNSGNTIYF
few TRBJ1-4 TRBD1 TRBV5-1 TGCGCCAGCAGCGGACAGGGAACAAATGAAAAACTGTTTTTT CASSGQGTNEKLFF
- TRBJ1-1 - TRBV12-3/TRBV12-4 TGTGCCAGCAGTTTGCGGACAGTTCTCACTGAAGCTTTCTTT CASSLRTVLTEAFF
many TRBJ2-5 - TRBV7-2 TGTGCCAGCAGCTTAACGGGGGTTGTCGGCGTGACCCAGTACTTC CASSLTGVVGVTQYF